This T cell receptor beta chain was observed in a study of T cell repertoires in cytomegalovirus infection. At least ten counts were recorded for this clonotype. Its antigen is unidentified. Each CDR3 protein is one row after TCRdb ran MiXCR on the reads. The sample consists of 50,000 to 65,000 distinct CDR3 sequences, 20% to 25% of them appearing once. The specimen was CD8+ T cells from cultured PBMCs, collected from culture after CMV antigen stimulation. The sequence was obtained from a human donor in good health (CMV status not recorded). Some clones in this sample may be carry-over from other donors' samples.

CDR3 coding DNA: TGTGCCAGCAGTTTCAAGGGCGGGTACTCCTACAATGAGCAGTTCTTC. This codes for CASSFKGGYSYNEQFF. The gene calls are TRBV27 and TRBJ2-1; D is perhaps TRBD2 (5 bases). This CDR3 spans 16 amino acids. Germline CDR1 reads MNHEY; CDR2 reads SMNVEV (reference sequence). V shed 3 bases and J shed 0 bases, with 12 bases lying between them.